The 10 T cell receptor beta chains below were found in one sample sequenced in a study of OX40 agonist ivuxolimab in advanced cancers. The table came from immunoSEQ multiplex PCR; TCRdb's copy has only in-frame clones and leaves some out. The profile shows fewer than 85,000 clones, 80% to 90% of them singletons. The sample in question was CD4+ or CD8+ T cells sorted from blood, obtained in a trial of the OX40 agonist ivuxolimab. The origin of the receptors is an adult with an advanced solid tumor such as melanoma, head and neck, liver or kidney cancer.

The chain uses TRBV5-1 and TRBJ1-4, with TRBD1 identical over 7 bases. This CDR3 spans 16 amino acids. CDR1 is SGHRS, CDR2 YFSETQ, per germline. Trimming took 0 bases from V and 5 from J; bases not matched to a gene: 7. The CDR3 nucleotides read TGCGCCAGCAGCTTGGCCGGGGCAGGGGGAAATGAAAAACTGTTTTTT. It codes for CASSLAGAGGNEKLFF.

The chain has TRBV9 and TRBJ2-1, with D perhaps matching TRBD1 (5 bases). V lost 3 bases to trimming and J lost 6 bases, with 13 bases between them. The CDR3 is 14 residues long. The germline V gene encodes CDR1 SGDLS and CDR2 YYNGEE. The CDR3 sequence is CASSGLSRVNEQFF. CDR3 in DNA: TGTGCCAGCAGCGGACTCAGCAGGGTCAATGAGCAGTTCTTC.

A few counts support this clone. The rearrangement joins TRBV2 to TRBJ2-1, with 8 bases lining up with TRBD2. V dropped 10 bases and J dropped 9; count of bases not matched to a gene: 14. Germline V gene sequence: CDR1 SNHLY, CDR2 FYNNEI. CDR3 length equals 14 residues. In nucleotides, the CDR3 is TGTGCCACCCAACCCGGGACTAGGACGGGTGAGCAGTTCTTC. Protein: CATQPGTRTGEQFF.

CDR3 in DNA: TGCGCCAGCAGCCAAGACCCAGGGTCCTATGGCTACACCTTC. This translates into CASSQDPGSYGYTF. The rearrangement links TRBV4-1 to TRBJ1-2; perhaps TRBD1 as D (5 bases). This CDR3 contains 14 residues. V shed 0 bases and J shed 4 bases, with 9 bases lying between them. Per the germline V gene, CDR1 is MGHRA and CDR2 is YSYEKL.

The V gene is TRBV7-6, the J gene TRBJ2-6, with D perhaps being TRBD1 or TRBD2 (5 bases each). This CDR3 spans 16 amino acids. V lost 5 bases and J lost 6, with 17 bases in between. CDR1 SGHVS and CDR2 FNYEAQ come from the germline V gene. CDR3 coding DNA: TGTGCCAGCAGCCTTATGGGACCCATGTTGGCCAACGTCCTGACTTTC. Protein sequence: CASSLMGPMLANVLTF.

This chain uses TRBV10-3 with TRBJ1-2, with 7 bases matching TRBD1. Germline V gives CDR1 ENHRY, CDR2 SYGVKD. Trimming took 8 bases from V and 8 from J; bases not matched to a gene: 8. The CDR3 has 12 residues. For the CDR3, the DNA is TGTGCCATCTCGTCAGGGGGGGAAGGCTACACCTTC. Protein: CAISSGGEGYTF.

The CDR3 loop reads CAGVRQGTYGYTF. For the CDR3, the DNA is TGCGCCGGGGTCCGACAGGGAACCTATGGCTACACCTTC. V and J are TRBV10-2 and TRBJ1-2; 7 positions agree with TRBD1. This CDR3 region has 13 residues. Germline CDR1 is WSHSY and CDR2 is SAAADI. Trimming cost V 11 bases and J 4 bases; bases outside gene matches: 10.

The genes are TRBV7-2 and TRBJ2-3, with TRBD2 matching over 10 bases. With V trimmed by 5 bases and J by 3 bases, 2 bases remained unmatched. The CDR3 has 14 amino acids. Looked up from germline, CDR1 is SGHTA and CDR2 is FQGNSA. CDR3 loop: CASSPGLATDTQYF. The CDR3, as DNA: TGTGCCAGCAGCCCGGGACTAGCGACAGATACGCAGTATTTT. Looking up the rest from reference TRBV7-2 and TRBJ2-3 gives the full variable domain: GAGVSQSPSNKVTEKGKDVELRCDPISGHTALYWYRQSLGQGLEFLIYFQGNSAPDKSGLPSDRFSAERTGGSVSTLTIQRTQQEDSAVYLCASSPGLATDTQYFGPGTRLTVL.

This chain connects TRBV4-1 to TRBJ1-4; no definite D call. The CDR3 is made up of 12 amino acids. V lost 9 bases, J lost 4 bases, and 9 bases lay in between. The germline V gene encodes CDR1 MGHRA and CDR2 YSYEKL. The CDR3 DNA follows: TGCGCCAGGCGACGGCATAATGAAAAACTGTTTTTT. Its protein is CARRRHNEKLFF.

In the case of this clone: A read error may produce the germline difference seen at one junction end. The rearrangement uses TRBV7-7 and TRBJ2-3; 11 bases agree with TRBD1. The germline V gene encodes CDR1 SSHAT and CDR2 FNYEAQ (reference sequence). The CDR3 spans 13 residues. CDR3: CASSRDRGDTQYF. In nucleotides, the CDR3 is TGTGCTAGCAGCCGGGACAGGGGGGACACGCAGTATTTT.